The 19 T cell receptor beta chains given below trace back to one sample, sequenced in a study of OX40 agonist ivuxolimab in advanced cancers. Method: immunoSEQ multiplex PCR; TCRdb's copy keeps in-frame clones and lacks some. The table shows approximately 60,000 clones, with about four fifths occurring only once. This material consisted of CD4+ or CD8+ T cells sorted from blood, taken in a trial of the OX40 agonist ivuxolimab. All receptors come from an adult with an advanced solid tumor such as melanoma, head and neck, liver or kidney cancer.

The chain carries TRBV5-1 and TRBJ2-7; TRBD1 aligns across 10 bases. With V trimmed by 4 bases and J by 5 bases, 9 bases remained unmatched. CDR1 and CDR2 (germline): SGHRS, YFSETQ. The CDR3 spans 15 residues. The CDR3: CASSLMTGGENEQYF. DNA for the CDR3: TGCGCCAGCAGCCTAATGACAGGGGGCGAGAACGAGCAGTACTTC.

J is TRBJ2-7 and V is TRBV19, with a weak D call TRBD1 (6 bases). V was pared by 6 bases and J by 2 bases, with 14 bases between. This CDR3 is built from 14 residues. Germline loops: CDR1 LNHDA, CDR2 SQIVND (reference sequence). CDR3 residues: CASRAQGSPYEQYF. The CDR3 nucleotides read TGTGCCAGTAGGGCTCAGGGGAGCCCCTACGAGCAGTACTTC.

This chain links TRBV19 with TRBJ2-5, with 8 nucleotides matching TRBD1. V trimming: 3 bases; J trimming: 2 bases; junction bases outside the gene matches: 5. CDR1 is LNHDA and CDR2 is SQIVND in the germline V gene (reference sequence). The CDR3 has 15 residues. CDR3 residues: CASSMTGTGQETQYF. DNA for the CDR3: TGTGCCAGTAGTATGACCGGGACAGGACAAGAGACCCAGTACTTC. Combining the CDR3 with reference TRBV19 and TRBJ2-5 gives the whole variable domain DGGITQSPKYLFRKEGQNVTLSCEQNLNHDAMYWYRQDPGQGLRLIYYSQIVNDFQKGDIAEGYSVSREKKESFPLTVTSAQKNPTAFYLCASSMTGTGQETQYFGPGTRLLVL.

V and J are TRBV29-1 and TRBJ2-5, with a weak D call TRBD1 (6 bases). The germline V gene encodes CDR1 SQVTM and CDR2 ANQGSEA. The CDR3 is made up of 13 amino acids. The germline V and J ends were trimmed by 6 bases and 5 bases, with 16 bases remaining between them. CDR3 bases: TGCAGCGTCAGCAGGGGATCTGGGGAGACCCAGTACTTC. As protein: CSVSRGSGETQYF.

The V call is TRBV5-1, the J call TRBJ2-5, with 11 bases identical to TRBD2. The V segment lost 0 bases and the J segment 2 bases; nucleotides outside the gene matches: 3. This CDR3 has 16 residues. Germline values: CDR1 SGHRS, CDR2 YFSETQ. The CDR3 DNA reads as TGCGCCAGCAGCTTGGCCGGGACTAGCGGTCAAGAGACCCAGTACTTC. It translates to CASSLAGTSGQETQYF.

CDR3 sequence reads: CASSLVSGGVGGYTF. The CDR3 nucleotides read TGTGCCAGCAGCTTAGTGTCCGGGGGTGTAGGTGGCTACACCTTC. The V and J genes are TRBV11-2 and TRBJ1-2, with a tentative D call TRBD1 (5 bases). The CDR3 sequence is 15 residues long. With 1 base removed from V and 7 bases from J, the gap between germline ends came to 16 bases. Per germline, CDR1 SGHAT and CDR2 FQNNGV.

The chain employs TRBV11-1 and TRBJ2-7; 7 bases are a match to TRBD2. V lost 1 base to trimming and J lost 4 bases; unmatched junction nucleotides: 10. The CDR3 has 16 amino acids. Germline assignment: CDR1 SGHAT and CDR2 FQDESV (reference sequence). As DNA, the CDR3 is TGTGCCAGCAGCTTAGGTACTAGCGCGACTAGTTACGAGCAGTACTTC. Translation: CASSLGTSATSYEQYF.

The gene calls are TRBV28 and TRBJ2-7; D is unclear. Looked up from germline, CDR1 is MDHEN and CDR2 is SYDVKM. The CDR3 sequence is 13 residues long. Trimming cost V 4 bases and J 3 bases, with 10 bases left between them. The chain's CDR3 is CASSSSLGYEQYF. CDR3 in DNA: TGTGCCAGCAGTTCCTCTCTCGGCTACGAGCAGTACTTC.

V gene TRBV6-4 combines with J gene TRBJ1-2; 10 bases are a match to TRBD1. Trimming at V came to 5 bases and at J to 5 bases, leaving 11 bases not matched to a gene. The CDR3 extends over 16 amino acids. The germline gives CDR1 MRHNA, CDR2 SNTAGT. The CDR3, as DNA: TGTGCCAGCAGTCGCTCGGGACAGGGGCCGTCATATGGCTACACCTTC. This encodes CASSRSGQGPSYGYTF.

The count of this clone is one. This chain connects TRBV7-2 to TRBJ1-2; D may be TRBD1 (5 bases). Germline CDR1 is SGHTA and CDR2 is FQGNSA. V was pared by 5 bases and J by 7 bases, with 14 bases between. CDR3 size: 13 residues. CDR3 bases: TGTGCCAGCAGCGCTAAGGGGTTCATTGGCTACACCTTC. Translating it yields CASSAKGFIGYTF.

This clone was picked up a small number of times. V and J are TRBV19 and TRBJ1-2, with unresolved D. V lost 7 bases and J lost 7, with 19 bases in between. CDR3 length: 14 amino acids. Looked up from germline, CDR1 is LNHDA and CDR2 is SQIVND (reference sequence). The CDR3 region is CASTSRPTSGGYTF. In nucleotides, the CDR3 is TGTGCCAGTACTAGTCGACCGACCTCGGGTGGCTACACCTTC.

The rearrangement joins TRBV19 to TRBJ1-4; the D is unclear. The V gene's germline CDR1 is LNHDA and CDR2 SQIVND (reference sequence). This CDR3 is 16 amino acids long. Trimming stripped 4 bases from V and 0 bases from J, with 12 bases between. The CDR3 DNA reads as TGTGCCAGTAGTAACCCGACACTGGCAACTAATGAAAAACTGTTTTTT. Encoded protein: CASSNPTLATNEKLFF.

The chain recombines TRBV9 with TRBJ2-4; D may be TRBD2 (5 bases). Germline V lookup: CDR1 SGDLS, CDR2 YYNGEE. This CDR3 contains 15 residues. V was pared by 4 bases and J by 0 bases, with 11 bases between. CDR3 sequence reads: CASSIERVAKNIQYF. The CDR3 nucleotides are TGTGCCAGCAGCATTGAGAGGGTAGCCAAAAACATTCAGTACTTC.

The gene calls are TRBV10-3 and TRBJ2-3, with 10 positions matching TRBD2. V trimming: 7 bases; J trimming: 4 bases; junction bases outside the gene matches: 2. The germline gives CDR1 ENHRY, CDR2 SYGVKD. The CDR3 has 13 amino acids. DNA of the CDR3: TGTGCCATCACCGGACTAGCGGCAGATACGCAGTATTTT. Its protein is CAITGLAADTQYF.

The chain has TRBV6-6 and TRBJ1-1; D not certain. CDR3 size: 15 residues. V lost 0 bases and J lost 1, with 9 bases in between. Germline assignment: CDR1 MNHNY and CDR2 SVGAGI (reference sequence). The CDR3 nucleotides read TGTGCCAGCAGTTACTCGGCCGAGGGGAACACTGAAGCTTTCTTT. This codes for CASSYSAEGNTEAFF.

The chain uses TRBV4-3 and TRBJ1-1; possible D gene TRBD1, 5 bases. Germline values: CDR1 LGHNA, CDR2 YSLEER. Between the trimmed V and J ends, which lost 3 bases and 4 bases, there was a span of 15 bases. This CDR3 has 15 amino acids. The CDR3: CASSQSPDIPTEAFF. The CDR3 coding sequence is TGCGCCAGCAGCCAGTCCCCGGACATACCCACTGAAGCTTTCTTT.

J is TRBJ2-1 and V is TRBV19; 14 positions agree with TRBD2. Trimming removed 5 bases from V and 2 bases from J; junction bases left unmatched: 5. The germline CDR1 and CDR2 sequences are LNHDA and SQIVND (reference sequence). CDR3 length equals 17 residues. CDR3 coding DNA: TGTGCCAGTAGTGCCCGACTAGCGGGGGGGCCCTACAATGAGCAGTTCTTC. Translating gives CASSARLAGGPYNEQFF.

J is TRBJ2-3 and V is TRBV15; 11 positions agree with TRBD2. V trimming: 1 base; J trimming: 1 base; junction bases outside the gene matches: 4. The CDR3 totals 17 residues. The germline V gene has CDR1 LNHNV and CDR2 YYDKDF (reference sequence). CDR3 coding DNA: TGTGCCACCAGCAGAGGAACGGGACTAGCGGGCACAGATACGCAGTATTTT. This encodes CATSRGTGLAGTDTQYF.

CDR3 loop: CASSPRDLSYEQYF. In DNA form, the CDR3 reads TGTGCCAGCAGCCCAAGGGACTTATCCTACGAGCAGTACTTC. This chain connects TRBV7-8 to TRBJ2-7; perhaps TRBD2 as D (6 bases). The CDR3 runs to 14 residues. Trimming took off 5 bases at V and 1 base at J, with 12 bases between the two ends. In germline, CDR1 is SGHVS, CDR2 FQNEAQ.